The 30 T cell receptor beta chains below come from one sample, sequenced in a study of blood T cell repertoires in COVID-19. Here immunoSEQ multiplex PCR was the method, and the copy in TCRdb shows in-frame clones only, minus some. Among more than 200,000 clones listed, around nine tenths were seen once. Sequencing used peripheral blood. These receptors were taken from a woman aged 60-75 years with COVID-19, enrolled during active disease.

This chain uses TRBV7-9 with TRBJ2-1, with TRBD2 matching 9 bases. The CDR3 extends over 15 amino acids. Trimming cost V 5 bases and J 8 bases; bases outside gene matches: 10. The germline CDR1 and CDR2 sequences are SEHNR and FQNEAQ (reference sequence). The CDR3 nucleotides are TGTGCCAGCAGCCCCGGGGGACTAGCTAGGGATGAGCAGTTCTTC. It specifies CASSPGGLARDEQFF.

The chain combines TRBV4-3 with TRBJ2-3; the match to TRBD2 covers 7 bases. This CDR3 contains 17 residues. Per germline, CDR1 LGHNA and CDR2 YSLEER. V gave up 1 base and J gave up 0 bases; unmatched junction bases: 7. DNA of the CDR3: TGCGCCAGCAGCCAAGCCCTAGCGGATACTAGCACAGATACGCAGTATTTT. This sequence encodes CASSQALADTSTDTQYF.

The V and J genes are TRBV7-3 and TRBJ2-1, with TRBD2 identical over 12 bases. The J segment lost 8 bases and the V segment lost 2 bases, leaving 16 bases of the junction unmatched. The CDR3 has 19 residues. Germline CDR1 reads SGHTA; CDR2 reads FQGTGA. CDR3 in amino acids: CASSLLGRTSGMRRHEQFF. CDR3 coding DNA: TGTGCCAGCAGCTTACTCGGAAGGACTAGCGGGATGAGGAGGCATGAGCAGTTCTTC.

The chain has TRBV30 and TRBJ1-1, with D uncertain. This CDR3 has 13 amino acids. V lost 2 bases and J lost 0, with 7 bases in between. Germline-derived CDR1 and CDR2 are GTSNPN and SVGIG (reference sequence). CDR3 loop: CAWSQSMNTEAFF. The CDR3 DNA reads TGTGCCTGGAGTCAGTCCATGAACACTGAAGCTTTCTTT.

This clone was observed a handful of times. The rearrangement uses TRBV5-1 and TRBJ2-7; 9 bases are shared with TRBD1. The CDR3 extends over 13 amino acids. J gave up 5 bases and V 5 bases, and 5 bases lay outside the gene matches. Germline V gene sequence: CDR1 SGHRS, CDR2 YFSETQ. The DNA for the CDR3 is TGCGCCAGCAGGGGGACAGGGATCCACGAGCAGTACTTC. It encodes CASRGTGIHEQYF.

The chain couples TRBV19 to TRBJ1-5; D might be TRBD1 (5 bases). The V end lost 0 bases, the J end lost 0 bases, and 9 bases lay between the germline ends. Looked up from germline, CDR1 is LNHDA and CDR2 is SQIVND (reference sequence). This CDR3 is built from 16 residues. The CDR3 DNA sequence: TGTGCCAGTAGTATAGACCGACAGTTTAGCAATCAGCCCCAGCATTTT. Translating gives CASSIDRQFSNQPQHF. Based on the CDR3 plus reference TRBV19 and TRBJ1-5, the full variable domain is DGGITQSPKYLFRKEGQNVTLSCEQNLNHDAMYWYRQDPGQGLRLIYYSQIVNDFQKGDIAEGYSVSREKKESFPLTVTSAQKNPTAFYLCASSIDRQFSNQPQHFGDGTRLSIL.

The table lists this clone with a count of one. The chain is built from TRBV28 and TRBJ2-7, with a possible D match to TRBD2 (5 bases). Between the trimmed V and J ends, which lost 2 bases and 0 bases, there was a span of 14 bases. This CDR3 has 16 amino acids. Germline V gene sequence: CDR1 MDHEN, CDR2 SYDVKM. The CDR3 spells CASSLGVVGLSYEQYF. CDR3 DNA: TGTGCCAGCAGTTTAGGTGTCGTCGGACTCTCCTACGAGCAGTACTTC.

This chain links TRBV9 with TRBJ2-2; TRBD1 agrees at 7 bases. Germline CDR1 SGDLS, CDR2 YYNGEE. CDR3 length: 12 residues. The junction had 3 bases not matched to a gene; V was cut back by 7 bases and J by 6 bases. The DNA of the CDR3 is TGTGCCAGCCAACAGGGGCCCGGGGAGCTGTTTTTT. This sequence encodes CASQQGPGELFF.

J is TRBJ2-2 and V is TRBV5-1, with 9 bases aligning to TRBD2. Germline V gene lookup returns CDR1 SGHRS and CDR2 YFSETQ. After removal of 1 base from V and 5 bases from J, the junction contained 3 bases not matched to a gene. The CDR3 has 15 amino acids. CDR3 in amino acids: CASSLTSGYTGELFF. The CDR3 DNA reads as TGCGCCAGCAGCTTGACTAGCGGGTATACCGGGGAGCTGTTTTTT.

This sequence joins TRBV18 and TRBJ2-7; no definite D call. V was clipped by 4 bases and J by 3 bases, with 13 bases between them. The CDR3 loop spans 14 amino acids. Germline CDR1 KGHSH, CDR2 LQKENI. The DNA for the CDR3 is TGTGCCAGCTCACTTACTTTCACAGACTACGAGCAGTACTTC. Amino acid sequence: CASSLTFTDYEQYF. The full variable domain, completed using reference TRBV18 and TRBJ2-7, is NAGVMQNPRHLVRRRGQEARLRCSPMKGHSHVYWYRQLPEEGLKFMVYLQKENIIDESGMPKERFSAEFPKEGPSILRIQQVVRGDSAAYFCASSLTFTDYEQYFGPGTRLTVT.

The V gene is TRBV29-1, the J gene TRBJ1-5, with 7 nucleotides matching TRBD1. V was clipped by 2 bases and J by 7 bases; unmatched bases: 2. The length of the CDR3 is 12 residues. Germline V gives CDR1 SQVTM, CDR2 ANQGSEA. The CDR3 DNA reads TGCAGCGTTGAATCAGGGGGGCAGCCCCAGCATTTT. Translation: CSVESGGQPQHF. Filled out from reference TRBV29-1 and TRBJ1-5, the complete variable domain reads SAVISQKPSRDICQRGTSLTIQCQVDSQVTMMFWYRQQPGQSLTLIATANQGSEATYESGFVIDKFPISRPNLTFSTLTVSNMSPEDSSIYLCSVESGGQPQHFGDGTRLSIL.

V gene TRBV6-2 or TRBV6-3 combines with J gene TRBJ2-1, with 14 nucleotides matching TRBD2. This CDR3 has 17 residues. CDR1 is MNHEY, CDR2 SVGEGT, per germline. Unmatched junction bases numbered 6, after V lost 6 bases and J lost 2 bases. The CDR3 loop is CASSRKGLAGAYNEQFF. Written as DNA, the CDR3 is TGTGCCAGCAGCCGAAAGGGACTAGCGGGAGCCTACAATGAGCAGTTCTTC.

The chain links TRBV19 to TRBJ1-2, with 9 nucleotides matching TRBD1. J gave up 6 bases and V 9 bases, and 11 bases lay outside the gene matches. Germline loops: CDR1 LNHDA, CDR2 SQIVND (reference sequence). This CDR3 has 14 amino acids. The DNA of the CDR3 is TGTGCCAGCCGGACAGGGGAATTTAGGAATGGCTACACCTTC. This encodes CASRTGEFRNGYTF.

This chain links TRBV4-3 with TRBJ2-2; weak D call: TRBD1 (5 bases). The germline gives CDR1 LGHNA, CDR2 YSLEER. This CDR3 has 16 amino acids. The ends were cut back, 4 bases at V and 4 bases at J, with 16 bases in the middle. This chain's CDR3 is CASSRELGLSTGELFF. CDR3 in DNA: TGCGCCAGCAGCCGAGAGCTGGGGCTGTCCACCGGGGAGCTGTTTTTT.

This chain connects TRBV7-3 to TRBJ2-3; D may be TRBD2 (6 bases). CDR1 is SGHTA and CDR2 is FQGTGA in the germline V gene. The CDR3 is 15 residues long. The V end was cut by 5 bases, the J end by 2 bases, with 14 bases between. CDR3 in amino acids: CASSPSGLPTDTQYF. The CDR3 nucleotides are TGTGCCAGCAGCCCCTCGGGACTTCCCACAGATACGCAGTATTTT.

This chain links TRBV2 with TRBJ2-1; 8 positions agree with TRBD1. Per the germline V gene, CDR1 is SNHLY and CDR2 is FYNNEI. This CDR3 spans 15 amino acids. The V segment lost 5 bases and the J segment 1 base; nucleotides outside the gene matches: 4. The DNA for the CDR3 is TGTGCCAGCAGTCCAGGACAGGGATCCTACAATGAGCAGTTCTTC. This codes for CASSPGQGSYNEQFF.

V and J are TRBV19 and TRBJ2-7; 13 positions match TRBD2. The CDR3 covers 15 residues. Per the germline V gene, CDR1 is LNHDA and CDR2 is SQIVND (reference sequence). V shed 5 bases, J shed 1 base, and the junction held 2 bases outside the gene matches. CDR3 in amino acids: CASSGGLAGSYEQYF. CDR3 coding DNA: TGTGCCAGTAGTGGGGGACTAGCGGGGTCCTACGAGCAGTACTTC.

CDR3 region: CSVEHRESYNEQFF. The CDR3 DNA follows: TGCAGCGTTGAACACCGGGAGAGCTACAATGAGCAGTTCTTC. This chain connects TRBV29-1 to TRBJ2-1, with D perhaps TRBD2 (6 bases). This CDR3 has 14 residues. The germline gives CDR1 SQVTM, CDR2 ANQGSEA. The germline V and J ends were trimmed by 2 bases and 3 bases, with 11 bases remaining between them.

The V gene is TRBV29-1, the J gene TRBJ2-1; 9 nucleotides align to TRBD2. The ends lost 3 bases at V and 9 bases at J; junction bases unmatched: 9. Germline CDR1 and CDR2: SQVTM and ANQGSEA. The CDR3 loop spans 14 amino acids. The CDR3 is CSVDVVAGVGEQFF. CDR3 coding DNA: TGCAGCGTTGACGTGGTAGCGGGAGTGGGTGAGCAGTTCTTC.

V gene TRBV19 combines with J gene TRBJ2-5; possibly TRBD1 for D (6 bases). Germline assignment: CDR1 LNHDA and CDR2 SQIVND (reference sequence). The CDR3 is made up of 14 amino acids. V was shortened by 6 bases and J by 2 bases, with 13 bases between the two germline ends. The CDR3 DNA follows: TGTGCCAGTAGGCTGGGGGCCCTTCAAGAGACCCAGTACTTC. Protein: CASRLGALQETQYF.

The J gene is TRBJ1-4, the V gene TRBV27; TRBD1 matches 8 bases. This CDR3 has 15 residues. Looked up from germline, CDR1 is MNHEY and CDR2 is SMNVEV (reference sequence). V lost 6 bases to trimming and J lost 3 bases; unmatched junction nucleotides: 6. CDR3 DNA sequence: TGTGCCAGCAGCCGATCACAGGGGGCTAATGAAAAACTGTTTTTT. This sequence encodes CASSRSQGANEKLFF.

This clone is a singleton in its sample. The CDR3 nucleotides are TGCGCCAGCAGCCAAGACTTCCCCGCAGGGGGGTGGGTAGATACGCAGTATTTT. This sequence encodes CASSQDFPAGGWVDTQYF. The J gene is TRBJ2-3, the V gene TRBV4-3, with D maybe TRBD1 (7 bases). CDR1 LGHNA and CDR2 YSLEER come from the germline V gene. The germline V and J ends were trimmed by 0 bases and 5 bases, with 21 bases remaining between them. This CDR3 is 18 amino acids long.

The chain recombines TRBV5-6 with TRBJ2-2, with 7 nucleotides matching TRBD1. After removal of 4 bases from V and 7 bases from J, the junction contained 10 bases not matched to a gene. The CDR3 spans 15 residues. Germline V gives CDR1 SGHDT, CDR2 YYEEEE. CDR3 sequence reads: CASSVTGAKGGELFF. The CDR3 DNA follows: TGTGCCAGCAGCGTAACAGGGGCGAAAGGCGGGGAGCTGTTTTTT.

The gene calls are TRBV11-2 and TRBJ2-7; 9 positions agree with TRBD1. V dropped 3 bases and J dropped 4; count of bases not matched to a gene: 4. This CDR3 region has 14 residues. Germline CDR1 SGHAT, CDR2 FQNNGV. CDR3 nucleotide sequence: TGTGCCAGCAGCTTCTCACAGGGGGCGTACGAGCAGTACTTC. Translating gives CASSFSQGAYEQYF.

The table lists this clone with a count of one. The chain couples TRBV19 to TRBJ2-2; TRBD1 might be the D (5 bases). The length of the CDR3 is 14 residues. Germline V gene data show CDR1 as LNHDA and CDR2 as SQIVND (reference sequence). Trimming left V 8 bases short and J 6 bases short, with 16 bases between. In nucleotides, the CDR3 is TGTGCCAGTGACAGCCCAGGTGTCCCCGGGGAGCTGTTTTTT. Its translation: CASDSPGVPGELFF.

This clone was picked up many times. This chain connects TRBV19 to TRBJ1-2; no reliable D call. Germline V gene lookup returns CDR1 LNHDA and CDR2 SQIVND (reference sequence). The V end was cut by 3 bases, the J end by 7 bases, with 9 bases between. The CDR3 totals 12 residues. CDR3 loop: CASSIRGSGYTF. The CDR3 DNA follows: TGTGCCAGTAGTATTCGGGGTTCTGGCTACACCTTC. The full variable domain, its missing parts supplied by reference TRBV19 and TRBJ1-2, is DGGITQSPKYLFRKEGQNVTLSCEQNLNHDAMYWYRQDPGQGLRLIYYSQIVNDFQKGDIAEGYSVSREKKESFPLTVTSAQKNPTAFYLCASSIRGSGYTFGSGTRLTVV.

The rearrangement joins TRBV28 to TRBJ1-5; no clear D gene. Looked up from germline, CDR1 is MDHEN and CDR2 is SYDVKM. The V gene lost 4 bases and the J gene lost 0 bases, with 10 bases spanning the gap. The CDR3 is made up of 15 amino acids. The CDR3 nucleotides are TGTGCCAGCAGTTCCGACAAGGCTAGCAATCAGCCCCAGCATTTT. It yields the protein CASSSDKASNQPQHF.

This rearrangement joins TRBV28 to TRBJ1-1; maybe TRBD1 (6 bases). V gave up 3 bases and J gave up 0 bases, with 17 bases separating them. The V gene's germline CDR1 is MDHEN and CDR2 SYDVKM. CDR3 length: 17 residues. DNA of the CDR3: TGTGCCAGCAGTTTGACCCTAACGGGACACTTGAACACTGAAGCTTTCTTT. The encoded protein is CASSLTLTGHLNTEAFF.

This chain connects TRBV10-1 to TRBJ1-5, with D uncertain. CDR3 size: 16 residues. The germline V gene has CDR1 WNHNN and CDR2 SYGVQD (reference sequence). V shed 2 bases and J shed 2 bases, with 13 bases lying between them. CDR3 in amino acids: CASSEGQLGGNQPQHF. CDR3 sequence (DNA): TGCGCCAGCAGTGAGGGGCAGCTCGGGGGCAATCAGCCCCAGCATTTT.

V gene TRBV12-5 combines with J gene TRBJ1-2, with D possibly TRBD1 on 5 matching bases. The V end lost 1 base, the J end lost 10 bases, and 13 bases lay between the germline ends. Germline V CDR1 and CDR2: LGHNT, FRNRAP. CDR3 length equals 13 residues. The CDR3 region is CASGLGQPPIYTF. The CDR3 nucleotides are TGTGCTAGTGGTTTGGGACAGCCACCGATCTACACCTTC.